The rows below give T cell receptor beta chains drawn from one sample of a study of T cells after yellow fever vaccination. TCRdb recomputed calls from the 5' RACE reads with MiXCR, one row per CDR3 protein. The sample has about 350,000 distinct CDR3 sequences, approximately 8% seen once; the top ten hold roughly a sixth. The starting material was PBMCs, obtained about 49 days after the first yellow fever vaccination. The receptor source for this set is a man younger than 30 who received the YFV17D yellow fever vaccine. Both conserved end residues are part of each CDR3. A D gene is named only where the DNA matches it firmly. Size is stated for part of the rows, as once, few or many counts, or as a class when the clone is expanded.

V,D,J,size,CDR3,DNA
TRBV29-1,TRBD1,TRBJ1-2,few,CSVLGQGYGYTF,TGCAGCGTCCTTGGACAGGGTTATGGCTACACCTTC
TRBV20-1,TRBD1,TRBJ1-6,NA,CSANRAGTGRSPLHF,TGCAGTGCTAACCGAGCCGGGACAGGGAGATCACCCCTCCACTTT
TRBV4-1,TRBD2,TRBJ2-1,NA,CASSQDAGVSYNEQFF,TGCGCCAGCAGCCAAGATGCGGGGGTATCCTACAATGAGCAGTTCTTC
TRBV6-1,NA,TRBJ2-1,few,CASRPPGANEQFF,TGTGCCAGCAGGCCTCCGGGGGCCAATGAGCAGTTCTTC
TRBV20-1,NA,TRBJ1-2,NA,CSARRDLSGYTF,TGCAGTGCTAGACGGGATTTGAGCGGCTACACCTTC
TRBV20-1,NA,TRBJ2-3,NA,CSATLGLGADTQYF,TGCAGTGCTACCCTAGGCTTGGGGGCAGATACGCAGTATTTT
TRBV13,NA,TRBJ1-2,NA,CASSLGQGIGGYTF,TGTGCCAGCAGCTTAGGGCAGGGGATCGGAGGCTACACCTTC
TRBV6-2/TRBV6-3,NA,TRBJ2-3,few,CASSYRAKGSGTDTQYF,TGTGCCAGCAGTTACAGGGCAAAGGGAAGCGGAACAGATACGCAGTATTTT
TRBV4-3,NA,TRBJ2-3,NA,CASSQGTGRTDTQYF,TGCGCCAGCAGCCAAGGGACTGGGCGCACAGATACGCAGTATTTT
TRBV12-3/TRBV12-4,NA,TRBJ2-5,many,CASTRGGLETQYF,TGTGCCAGCACAAGAGGGGGGTTGGAGACCCAGTACTTC
TRBV4-1,NA,TRBJ2-2,NA,CASSQVLTNTGELFF,TGCGCCAGCAGCCAAGTTTTGACGAACACCGGGGAGCTGTTTTTT
TRBV9,NA,TRBJ2-3,few,CASSVGQGLTDTQYF,TGTGCCAGCAGCGTAGGGCAGGGGCTGACAGATACGCAGTATTTT
TRBV12-3/TRBV12-4,NA,TRBJ1-3,NA,CASSSVRGNTIYF,TGTGCCAGCAGTTCAGTCAGGGGAAACACCATATATTTT
TRBV19,NA,TRBJ1-1,few,CASSMRNTEAFF,TGTGCCAGTAGTATGAGGAACACTGAAGCTTTCTTT
TRBV12-3/TRBV12-4,TRBD2,TRBJ2-5,once,CASSVAGGIETQYF,TGTGCCAGCAGTGTAGCGGGGGGAATTGAGACCCAGTACTTC
TRBV6-5,TRBD1,TRBJ1-4,NA,CASSYDLGQNEKLFF,TGTGCCAGCAGTTACGATTTGGGACAGAATGAAAAACTGTTTTTT
TRBV5-6,NA,TRBJ2-1,few,CASSIGGWGYNEQFF,TGTGCCAGCAGCATTGGGGGTTGGGGGTACAATGAGCAGTTCTTC
TRBV4-1,NA,TRBJ2-3,few,CASSQIAPGSADTQYF,TGCGCCAGCAGCCAGATCGCACCCGGCAGTGCAGATACGCAGTATTTT
TRBV7-2,NA,TRBJ1-1,few,CASSMLRDTEAFF,TGTGCCAGCAGCATGCTCCGGGACACGGAAGCTTTCTTT
TRBV28,NA,TRBJ2-3,few,CASSSRNTDTQYF,TGTGCCAGCAGTTCCCGGAACACAGATACGCAGTATTTT
TRBV12-3/TRBV12-4,NA,TRBJ1-5,few,CASSFRYSNQPQHF,TGTGCCAGCAGTTTCCGTTATAGCAATCAGCCCCAGCATTTT
TRBV5-6,TRBD2,TRBJ2-7,few,CASSLGSGDYEQYF,TGTGCCAGCAGCTTGGGTAGCGGGGACTACGAGCAGTACTTC